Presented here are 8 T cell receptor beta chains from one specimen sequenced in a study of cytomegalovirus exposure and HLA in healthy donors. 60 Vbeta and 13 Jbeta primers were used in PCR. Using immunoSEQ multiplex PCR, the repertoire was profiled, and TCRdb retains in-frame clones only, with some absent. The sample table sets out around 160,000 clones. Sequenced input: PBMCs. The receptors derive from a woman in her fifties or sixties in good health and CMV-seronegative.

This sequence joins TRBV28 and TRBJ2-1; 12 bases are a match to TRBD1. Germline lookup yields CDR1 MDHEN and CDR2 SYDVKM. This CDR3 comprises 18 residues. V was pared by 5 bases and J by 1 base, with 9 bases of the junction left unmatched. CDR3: CASSRDRGRRRSYNEQFF. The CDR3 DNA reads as TGTGCCAGCAGTAGGGACAGGGGGCGACGAAGGTCCTACAATGAGCAGTTCTTC.

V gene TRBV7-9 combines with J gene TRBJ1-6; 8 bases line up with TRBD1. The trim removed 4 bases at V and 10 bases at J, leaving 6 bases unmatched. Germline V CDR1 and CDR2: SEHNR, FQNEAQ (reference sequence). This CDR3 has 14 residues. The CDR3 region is CASSSDRGRSPLHF. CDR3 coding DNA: TGTGCCAGCAGCTCTGACAGGGGAAGATCACCCCTCCACTTT.

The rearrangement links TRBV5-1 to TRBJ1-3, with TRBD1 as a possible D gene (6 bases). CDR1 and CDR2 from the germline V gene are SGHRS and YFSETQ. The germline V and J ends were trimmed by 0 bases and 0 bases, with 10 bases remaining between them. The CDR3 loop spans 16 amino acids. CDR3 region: CASSLVAGASGNTIYF. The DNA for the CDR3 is TGCGCCAGCAGCTTGGTAGCGGGGGCCTCTGGAAACACCATATATTTT.

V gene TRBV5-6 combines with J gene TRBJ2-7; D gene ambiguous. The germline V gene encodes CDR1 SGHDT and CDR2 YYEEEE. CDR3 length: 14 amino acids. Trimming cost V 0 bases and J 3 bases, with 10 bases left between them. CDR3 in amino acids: CASSLAQQLYEQYF. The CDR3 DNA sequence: TGTGCCAGCAGCTTGGCCCAACAGCTCTACGAGCAGTACTTC.

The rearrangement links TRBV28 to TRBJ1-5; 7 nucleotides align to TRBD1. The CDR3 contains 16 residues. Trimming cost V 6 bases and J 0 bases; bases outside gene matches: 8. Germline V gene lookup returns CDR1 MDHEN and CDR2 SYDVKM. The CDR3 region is CASSLGTVYSNQPQHF. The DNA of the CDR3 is TGTGCCAGCAGCCTCGGGACAGTTTATAGCAATCAGCCCCAGCATTTT. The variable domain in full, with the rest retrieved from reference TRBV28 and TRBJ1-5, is DVKVTQSSRYLVKRTGEKVFLECVQDMDHENMFWYRQDPGLGLRLIYFSYDVKMKEKGDIPEGYSVSREKKERFSLILESASTNQTSMYLCASSLGTVYSNQPQHFGDGTRLSIL.

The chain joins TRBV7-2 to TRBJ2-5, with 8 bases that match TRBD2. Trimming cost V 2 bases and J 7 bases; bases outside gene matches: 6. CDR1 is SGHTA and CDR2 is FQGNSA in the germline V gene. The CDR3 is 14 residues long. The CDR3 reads CASSLRTSPTTQYF. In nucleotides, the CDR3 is TGTGCCAGCAGCTTAAGGACTAGCCCTACGACCCAGTACTTC.

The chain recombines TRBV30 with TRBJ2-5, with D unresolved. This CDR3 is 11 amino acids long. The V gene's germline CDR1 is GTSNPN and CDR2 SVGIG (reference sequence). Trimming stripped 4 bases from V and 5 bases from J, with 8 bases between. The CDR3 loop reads CAWTFMETQYF. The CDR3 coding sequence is TGTGCCTGGACCTTTATGGAGACCCAGTACTTC.

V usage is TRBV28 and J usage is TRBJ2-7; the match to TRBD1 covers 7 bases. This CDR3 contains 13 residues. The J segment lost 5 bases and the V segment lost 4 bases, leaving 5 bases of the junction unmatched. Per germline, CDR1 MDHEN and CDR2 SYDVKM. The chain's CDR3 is CASSSLGQDEQYF. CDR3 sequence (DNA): TGTGCCAGCAGTTCCCTTGGACAGGACGAGCAGTACTTC.